One sample yielded the 8 T cell receptor beta chains listed below, sequenced in a study of CD8+CD57+ T cells in acquired aplastic anemia. It was patients with CD8+CD57+ cell expansion by flow cytometry who were chosen for sequencing. Genomic DNA served as template for TCR beta VDJ and CDR3 profiling. A single record per CDR3 protein comes from TCRdb applying MiXCR to the reads. The repertoire consists of about 40,000 distinct CDR3 sequences, with under 80% occurring once and the leading ten covering 59%. The sequenced sample was sorted CD4+, CD8+, or CD8+CD57+ T cells (not recorded which) from PBMCs. Receptors were obtained from a human donor with aplastic anemia.

For this clonotype: Being one base from a much bigger clone, this may be a read error. This rearrangement joins TRBV5-8 to TRBJ1-3; no reliable D call. CDR3 size: 15 residues. Between the trimmed V and J ends, which lost 5 bases and 4 bases, there was a span of 16 bases. Germline CDR1 and CDR2: SGHTS and YDEGEE. The CDR3 sequence: CASRRYSQTGNTIYF. The CDR3 DNA follows: TGTGCCAGCAGACGGTACAGCCAAACGGGAAACACCATATATTTT.

With regard to this clonotype: A read error may be the cause here, since a much bigger clone is one base away. CDR3 amino acids: CVSSQEGRWGRETQYF. CDR3 sequence (DNA): TGTGTCAGCAGCCAAGAGGGTCGATGGGGGCGAGAGACCCAGTACTTC. The chain has TRBV3-1 and TRBJ2-5; possibly TRBD1 for D (6 bases). The CDR3 is made up of 16 amino acids. Germline V gene data show CDR1 as LGHDT and CDR2 as YNNKEL (reference sequence).

V gene TRBV11-2 combines with J gene TRBJ2-6, with 12 bases matching TRBD2. V lost 3 bases to trimming and J lost 4 bases; unmatched junction nucleotides: 4. The CDR3 is made up of 17 amino acids. The V gene's germline CDR1 is SGHAT and CDR2 FQNNGV. The CDR3 loop reads CASSFTSGRSGANVLTF. As DNA, the CDR3 is TGTGCCAGCAGCTTTACTAGCGGGAGGTCCGGGGCCAACGTCCTGACTTTC.

This chain links TRBV24-1 with TRBJ1-2; D possibly corresponds to TRBD1 (6 bases). From germline, CDR1 is KGHDR and CDR2 SFDVKD. The CDR3 sequence is 13 residues long. V lost 6 bases and J lost 4, with 11 bases in between. The CDR3 region has the DNA TGTGCCACCAGTCAGGGGATGGGCTATGGCTACACCTTC. Its protein product is CATSQGMGYGYTF.

Many counts were recorded for this clonotype. The chain has TRBV2 and TRBJ2-1; 9 nucleotides agree with TRBD1. In germline, CDR1 is SNHLY, CDR2 FYNNEI. The CDR3 consists of 14 residues. The J segment lost 7 bases and the V segment lost 9 bases, leaving 10 bases of the junction unmatched. In nucleotides, the CDR3 is TGTGCCAGTCCGGGACAGGGAGGTAGGAATGAGCAGTTCTTC. Protein product: CASPGQGGRNEQFF.

The chain combines TRBV7-6 with TRBJ2-7; D unresolved. V was trimmed by 1 base and J by 2 bases, leaving 6 bases between them. The germline V gene has CDR1 SGHVS and CDR2 FNYEAQ. This CDR3 is 13 amino acids long. The chain's CDR3 is CASSLGGPYEQYF. The CDR3 DNA follows: TGTGCCAGCAGCTTAGGGGGTCCCTACGAGCAGTACTTC. Variable domain in full (rest from reference TRBV7-6 and TRBJ2-7): GAGVSQSPRYKVTKRGQDVALRCDPISGHVSLYWYRQALGQGPEFLTYFNYEAQQDKSGLPNDRFSAERPEGSISTLTIQRTEQRDSAMYRCASSLGGPYEQYFGPGTRLTVT.

This clonotype was seen ten or more times. This rearrangement joins TRBV6-1 to TRBJ2-7; TRBD1 is a possible D gene (6 bases). The CDR3 extends over 13 amino acids. Trimming stripped 5 bases from V and 1 base from J, with 9 bases between. Germline lookup yields CDR1 MNHNS and CDR2 SASEGT. In nucleotides, the CDR3 is TGTGCCAGCAGTCCCAGGGGATCCTACGAGCAGTACTTC. Translating it yields CASSPRGSYEQYF.

The V call is TRBV20-1, the J call TRBJ2-3, with TRBD2 matching 8 bases. The V gene end was trimmed by 2 bases and the J gene end by 2 bases; junction bases not matched to a gene: 3. The germline CDR1 and CDR2 sequences are DFQATT and SNEGSKA (reference sequence). The CDR3 length is 14 residues. The CDR3 coding sequence is TGCAGTGCTAGAAGGCGGGGGGTCACAGATACGCAGTATTTT. Translated, it gives CSARRRGVTDTQYF.